This T cell receptor (beta chain) was identified in a study of blood T cell repertoires in COVID-19. As for the study in general: COVID-19 samples, acute and convalescent, were from the United States, Italy and Spain.

Remarks on this clone: Different DNA sequences within this sample yield the same CDR3.

This table comes from immunoSEQ multiplex PCR, and its TCRdb copy is limited to in-frame clones, with some not included. The table records around 430,000 clones, 88% of them present only once. The CDR3 totals 12 residues. Trimming cost V 3 bases and J 8 bases; bases outside gene matches: 1. Germline V CDR1 and CDR2: LGHDT, YNNKEL (reference sequence). Sequencing input: peripheral blood. V usage is TRBV3-1 (or the pseudogene TRBV3-2) and J usage is TRBJ1-2, with 9 bases identical to TRBD1. The receptor's source is a woman aged 50 to 60 with COVID-19, enrolled during active disease. CDR3 residues: CASSQGQGGYTF. The CDR3 coding sequence is TGTGCCAGCAGCCAGGGACAGGGAGGCTACACCTTC.